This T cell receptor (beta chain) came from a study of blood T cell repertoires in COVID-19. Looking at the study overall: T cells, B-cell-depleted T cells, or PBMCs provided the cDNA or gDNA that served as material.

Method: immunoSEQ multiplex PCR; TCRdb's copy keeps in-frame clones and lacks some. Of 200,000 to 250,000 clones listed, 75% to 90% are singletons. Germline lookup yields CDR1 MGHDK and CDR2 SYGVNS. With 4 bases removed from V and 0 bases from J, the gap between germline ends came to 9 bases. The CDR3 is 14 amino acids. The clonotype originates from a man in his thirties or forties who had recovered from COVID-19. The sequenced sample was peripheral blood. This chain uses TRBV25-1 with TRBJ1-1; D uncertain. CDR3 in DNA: TGTGCCAGCAGTGGGGCGGGTCTGAACACTGAAGCTTTCTTT. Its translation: CASSGAGLNTEAFF.